This TCR beta chain was profiled in a study of identical twins. Study-level findings and limits: With beta out-of-frame sequences, excess sharing by twins was weaker. The study based its conclusions on cross-sectional statistical analysis and did not follow the same donors.

A single record per CDR3 protein comes from TCRdb applying MiXCR to the 5' RACE reads. This repertoire shows 430,000 or so distinct CDR3 sequences, 20% to 25% found once; its top ten account for 2.9%. Trimming left V 0 bases short and J 1 base short, with 12 bases between. The CDR3 consists of 16 residues. Germline values: CDR1 KGHSH, CDR2 LQKENI. A few counts support this clonotype. Antigen specificity is unknown. The same sample was also used in a study of T cells expressing NK-cell markers. In that study: Within several experiments, an anti-gamma-delta TCR antibody kept the sorting limited to alpha-beta TCR T cells. NKG2C+ dominant clonotypes from several donors made up about 1.0-8% of CD8+ T cells.

What was sequenced was CD4+ T cells sorted from blood. This TCR was sampled from a woman aged 18-29 years in good health. This rearrangement joins TRBV18 to TRBJ2-5; D call uncertain. CDR3 bases: TGTGCCAGCTCACCACCTTATCCCAGCCCCCAAGAGACCCAGTACTTC. Translated: CASSPPYPSPQETQYF. The full variable domain, in which reference TRBV18 and TRBJ2-5 provide the parts outside the CDR3, is NAGVMQNPRHLVRRRGQEARLRCSPMKGHSHVYWYRQLPEEGLKFMVYLQKENIIDESGMPKERFSAEFPKEGPSILRIQQVVRGDSAAYFCASSPPYPSPQETQYFGPGTRLLVL.